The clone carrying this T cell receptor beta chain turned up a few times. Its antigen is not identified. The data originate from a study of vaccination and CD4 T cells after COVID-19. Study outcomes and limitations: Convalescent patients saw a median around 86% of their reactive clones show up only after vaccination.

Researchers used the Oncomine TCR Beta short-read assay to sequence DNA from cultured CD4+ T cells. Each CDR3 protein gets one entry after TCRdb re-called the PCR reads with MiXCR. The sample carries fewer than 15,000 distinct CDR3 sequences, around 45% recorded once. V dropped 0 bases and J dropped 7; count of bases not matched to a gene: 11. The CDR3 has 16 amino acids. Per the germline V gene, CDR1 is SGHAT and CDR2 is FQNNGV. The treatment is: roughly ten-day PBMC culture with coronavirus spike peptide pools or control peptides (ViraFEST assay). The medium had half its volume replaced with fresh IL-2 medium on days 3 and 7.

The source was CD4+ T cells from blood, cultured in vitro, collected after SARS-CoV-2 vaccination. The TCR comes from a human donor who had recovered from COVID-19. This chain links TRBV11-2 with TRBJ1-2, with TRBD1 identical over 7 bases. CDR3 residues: CASSLDGVRGSGGYTF. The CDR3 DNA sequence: TGTGCCAGCAGCTTAGACGGCGTCAGGGGGTCAGGTGGCTACACCTTC.